This T cell receptor beta chain is from a study of cytomegalovirus exposure and HLA in healthy donors. Primers: 60 Vbeta forward and 13 Jbeta reverse. Repertoires were generated with immunoSEQ multiplex PCR, while TCRdb's copy carries only in-frame clones and drops some. Here the sample spans about 170,000 clones, more than 75% being singletons. V was pared by 3 bases and J by 4 bases, with 8 bases of the junction left unmatched. Germline CDR1 and CDR2: MDHEN and SYDVKM. CDR3 length: 16 amino acids. The sequencing sample was made of PBMCs. The TCR comes from a man under 40 in good health and CMV-seropositive. The rearrangement uses TRBV28 and TRBJ1-5; 8 nucleotides match TRBD1. The CDR3 is CASSFPLGTGNQPQHF. The CDR3 DNA sequence: TGTGCCAGCAGTTTCCCTTTGGGGACAGGTAATCAGCCCCAGCATTTT.